Listed here are 16 T cell receptor beta chains from one sample, sequenced in a study of T cell responses to AZD1222 COVID-19 vaccine. Only in-frame clones appear in the TCRdb table, and some are missing; sequencing was by immunoSEQ multiplex PCR. The sample gives tens of thousands of clones, about nine tenths of which show up once; about 10% is in the top ten. The sequenced sample was peripheral blood, obtained on day 0 of AZD1222 vaccination. The source is an adult in good health.

The V call is TRBV5-1, the J call TRBJ2-7; D perhaps matches TRBD1 (6 bases). V lost 3 bases, J lost 7 bases, and 8 bases lay in between. Per the germline V gene, CDR1 is SGHRS and CDR2 is YFSETQ. CDR3 length: 11 residues. CDR3 region: CASSSGAEQYF. The CDR3 region has the DNA TGCGCCAGCAGCTCAGGGGCGGAGCAGTACTTC.

The genes are TRBV18 and TRBJ2-2; TRBD1 agrees at 8 bases. Germline CDR1 is KGHSH and CDR2 is LQKENI. CDR3 length: 14 amino acids. V lost 7 bases and J lost 5; bases outside the gene matches: 6. CDR3 residues: CASLRQGRTGELFF. The DNA for the CDR3 is TGTGCCAGCTTACGACAGGGGCGGACCGGGGAGCTGTTTTTT.

This chain links TRBV6-1 with TRBJ1-2, with a tentative D call TRBD1 (6 bases). Germline loops: CDR1 MNHNS, CDR2 SASEGT. Trimming pared 3 bases from V and 2 bases from J, leaving 13 bases between. This CDR3 is built from 15 residues. The CDR3 bases are TGTGCCAGCAGTGATACGGGGGGCGGGAACTATGGCTACACCTTC. Protein sequence: CASSDTGGGNYGYTF.

V is TRBV6-2 or TRBV6-3 and J is TRBJ1-6; no clear D. The ends were cut back, 5 bases at V and 14 bases at J, with 13 bases in the middle. The CDR3 is 12 amino acids. The V gene's germline CDR1 is MNHEY and CDR2 SVGEGT. In nucleotides, the CDR3 is TGTGCCAGCAGTCTAGCTATCCCAGCCCTCCACTTT. Protein: CASSLAIPALHF.

The rearrangement uses TRBV27 and TRBJ2-2; D is possibly TRBD1 (5 bases). Germline loops: CDR1 MNHEY, CDR2 SMNVEV (reference sequence). The V and J ends lost 5 bases and 8 bases respectively, with 24 bases between them. This CDR3 is 17 amino acids long. The CDR3 DNA is TGTGCCAGCAGTCCCCTGAGGCAGGGTCCGGTATCGGGGGAGCTGTTTTTT. Encoded protein: CASSPLRQGPVSGELFF.

This rearrangement joins TRBV7-2 to TRBJ1-2; TRBD1 matches at 7 bases. This CDR3 has 13 residues. V lost 5 bases and J lost 2; bases outside the gene matches: 2. From germline, CDR1 is SGHTA and CDR2 FQGNSA. Here the CDR3 DNA reads TGTGCCAGCAGCCGGGACAGAAACTATGGCTACACCTTC. This sequence encodes CASSRDRNYGYTF.

Here the CDR3 reads CASSQDRREGRSPLHF. The CDR3 DNA reads as TGCGCCAGCAGCCAAGATCGTCGCGAGGGACGATCACCCCTCCACTTT. The chain employs TRBV4-1 and TRBJ1-6, with a tentative D call TRBD1 (5 bases). In germline, CDR1 is MGHRA, CDR2 YSYEKL. Trimming removed 0 bases at V and 10 bases at J, with 16 bases between. The length of the CDR3 is 16 residues.

The V and J genes are TRBV6-4 and TRBJ2-1; D gene uncertain. The germline V and J ends were trimmed by 3 bases and 8 bases, with 14 bases remaining between them. From germline, CDR1 is MRHNA and CDR2 SNTAGT. The CDR3 is made up of 14 amino acids. CDR3 nucleotides: TGTGCCAGCAGTGAGGTCGCTGGCAACGATGAGCAGTTCTTC. Protein sequence: CASSEVAGNDEQFF.

This clone occurred once. The chain employs TRBV30 and TRBJ2-6; D uncertain. Trimming removed 3 bases from V and 2 bases from J, with 5 bases in between. This CDR3 contains 13 residues. Per germline, CDR1 GTSNPN and CDR2 SVGIG (reference sequence). The CDR3 is CAWRQPGANVLTF. DNA for the CDR3: TGTGCCTGGAGGCAGCCTGGGGCCAACGTCCTGACTTTC.

V usage is TRBV6-5 and J usage is TRBJ1-2; a weak D match, TRBD1 (5 bases). CDR3 length: 15 amino acids. Germline V CDR1 and CDR2: MNHEY, SVGAGI. V shed 7 bases and J shed 3 bases, with 18 bases lying between them. CDR3: CASTLSGARDYGYTF. The DNA for the CDR3 is TGTGCCAGCACCTTAAGCGGGGCGCGGGACTATGGCTACACCTTC.

The chain uses TRBV15 and TRBJ1-5; D is undetermined. V shed 0 bases and J shed 4 bases, with 10 bases lying between them. The CDR3 runs to 15 residues. The V gene's germline CDR1 is LNHNV and CDR2 YYDKDF (reference sequence). The CDR3 bases are TGTGCCACCAGCAGAGATTATGACGGGAATCAGCCCCAGCATTTT. Amino acids: CATSRDYDGNQPQHF. The variable domain in full, with the rest retrieved from reference TRBV15 and TRBJ1-5, is DAMVIQNPRYQVTQFGKPVTLSCSQTLNHNVMYWYQQKSSQAPKLLFHYYDKDFNNEADTPDNFQSRRPNTSFCFLDIRSPGLGDTAMYLCATSRDYDGNQPQHFGDGTRLSIL.

The V call is TRBV5-1, the J call TRBJ1-2, with 9 nucleotides matching TRBD1. The V gene end was trimmed by 0 bases and the J gene end by 4 bases; junction bases not matched to a gene: 10. CDR1 SGHRS and CDR2 YFSETQ come from the germline V gene. This CDR3 contains 17 residues. CDR3: CASSLAGGDRVPYGYTF. The DNA for the CDR3 is TGCGCCAGCAGCTTGGCGGGCGGGGACAGGGTCCCCTATGGCTACACCTTC. Supplemented by reference TRBV5-1 and TRBJ1-2, the full variable domain reads KAGVTQTPRYLIKTRGQQVTLSCSPISGHRSVSWYQQTPGQGLQFLFEYFSETQRNKGNFPGRFSGRQFSNSRSEMNVSTLELGDSALYLCASSLAGGDRVPYGYTFGSGTRLTVV.

This clone was recorded only once. This chain connects TRBV30 to TRBJ1-6; 11 bases map to TRBD1. The J segment lost 13 bases and the V segment lost 0 bases, leaving 8 bases of the junction unmatched. Per the germline V gene, CDR1 is GTSNPN and CDR2 is SVGIG (reference sequence). CDR3 length equals 15 residues. As DNA, the CDR3 is TGTGCCTGGAGTGTACTAGGACAGGGGGCCCTGCCCCTCCACTTT. Protein product: CAWSVLGQGALPLHF.

This chain links TRBV7-9 with TRBJ1-2, with TRBD1 matching over 8 bases. The CDR3 length is 14 residues. Germline lookup yields CDR1 SEHNR and CDR2 FQNEAQ (reference sequence). V shed 4 bases, J shed 3 bases, and the junction held 4 bases outside the gene matches. The CDR3 loop reads CASSSDRGDYGYTF. The CDR3 DNA reads TGTGCCAGCAGCTCAGACAGGGGTGACTATGGCTACACCTTC.

This chain joins TRBV19 and TRBJ2-1, with 8 positions matching TRBD2. V shed 5 bases and J 9 bases; nucleotides not matched to a gene: 15. Germline V lookup: CDR1 LNHDA, CDR2 SQIVND (reference sequence). The CDR3 covers 16 residues. The DNA of the CDR3 is TGTGCCAGTAGTTCAGACACTAGCGGCCCAAACAGTGAGCAGTTCTTC. This codes for CASSSDTSGPNSEQFF.

This clone showed up just once. This chain connects TRBV6-5 to TRBJ2-3; D not resolved. This CDR3 is 12 amino acids long. Germline V gene lookup returns CDR1 MNHEY and CDR2 SVGAGI. V lost 5 bases to trimming and J lost 5 bases, with 8 bases between them. The CDR3 protein is CASSPLGDTQYF. As DNA, the CDR3 is TGTGCCAGCAGTCCCTTAGGAGATACGCAGTATTTT.